This TCR beta chain originates from a study of PD-L1 blockade in urothelial cancer. Study overall: Blood yielded a median of 141,255 T cells per sample.

Sequencing used immunoSEQ multiplex PCR; TCRdb keeps in-frame clones, though not all of them. This sample yields around 68,000 clones, of which approximately 80% are seen a single time; about 1.6% belongs to the top ten. Trimming stripped 0 bases from V and 6 bases from J, with 12 bases between. CDR1 and CDR2 from the germline V gene are LGHNA and YSLEER. CDR3 size: 15 residues. Time point defined: pretreatment peripheral blood. The V and J genes are TRBV4-3 and TRBJ2-1; D is possibly TRBD1 (6 bases). This sequence was found in a man between 65 and 80 years old with urothelial cancer. This specimen was PBMCs, taken around atezolizumab (anti-PD-L1) treatment. The DNA for the CDR3 is TGCGCCAGCAGCCAAGAGGGGACATGGGCCAATGAGCAGTTCTTC. Translating gives CASSQEGTWANEQFF.